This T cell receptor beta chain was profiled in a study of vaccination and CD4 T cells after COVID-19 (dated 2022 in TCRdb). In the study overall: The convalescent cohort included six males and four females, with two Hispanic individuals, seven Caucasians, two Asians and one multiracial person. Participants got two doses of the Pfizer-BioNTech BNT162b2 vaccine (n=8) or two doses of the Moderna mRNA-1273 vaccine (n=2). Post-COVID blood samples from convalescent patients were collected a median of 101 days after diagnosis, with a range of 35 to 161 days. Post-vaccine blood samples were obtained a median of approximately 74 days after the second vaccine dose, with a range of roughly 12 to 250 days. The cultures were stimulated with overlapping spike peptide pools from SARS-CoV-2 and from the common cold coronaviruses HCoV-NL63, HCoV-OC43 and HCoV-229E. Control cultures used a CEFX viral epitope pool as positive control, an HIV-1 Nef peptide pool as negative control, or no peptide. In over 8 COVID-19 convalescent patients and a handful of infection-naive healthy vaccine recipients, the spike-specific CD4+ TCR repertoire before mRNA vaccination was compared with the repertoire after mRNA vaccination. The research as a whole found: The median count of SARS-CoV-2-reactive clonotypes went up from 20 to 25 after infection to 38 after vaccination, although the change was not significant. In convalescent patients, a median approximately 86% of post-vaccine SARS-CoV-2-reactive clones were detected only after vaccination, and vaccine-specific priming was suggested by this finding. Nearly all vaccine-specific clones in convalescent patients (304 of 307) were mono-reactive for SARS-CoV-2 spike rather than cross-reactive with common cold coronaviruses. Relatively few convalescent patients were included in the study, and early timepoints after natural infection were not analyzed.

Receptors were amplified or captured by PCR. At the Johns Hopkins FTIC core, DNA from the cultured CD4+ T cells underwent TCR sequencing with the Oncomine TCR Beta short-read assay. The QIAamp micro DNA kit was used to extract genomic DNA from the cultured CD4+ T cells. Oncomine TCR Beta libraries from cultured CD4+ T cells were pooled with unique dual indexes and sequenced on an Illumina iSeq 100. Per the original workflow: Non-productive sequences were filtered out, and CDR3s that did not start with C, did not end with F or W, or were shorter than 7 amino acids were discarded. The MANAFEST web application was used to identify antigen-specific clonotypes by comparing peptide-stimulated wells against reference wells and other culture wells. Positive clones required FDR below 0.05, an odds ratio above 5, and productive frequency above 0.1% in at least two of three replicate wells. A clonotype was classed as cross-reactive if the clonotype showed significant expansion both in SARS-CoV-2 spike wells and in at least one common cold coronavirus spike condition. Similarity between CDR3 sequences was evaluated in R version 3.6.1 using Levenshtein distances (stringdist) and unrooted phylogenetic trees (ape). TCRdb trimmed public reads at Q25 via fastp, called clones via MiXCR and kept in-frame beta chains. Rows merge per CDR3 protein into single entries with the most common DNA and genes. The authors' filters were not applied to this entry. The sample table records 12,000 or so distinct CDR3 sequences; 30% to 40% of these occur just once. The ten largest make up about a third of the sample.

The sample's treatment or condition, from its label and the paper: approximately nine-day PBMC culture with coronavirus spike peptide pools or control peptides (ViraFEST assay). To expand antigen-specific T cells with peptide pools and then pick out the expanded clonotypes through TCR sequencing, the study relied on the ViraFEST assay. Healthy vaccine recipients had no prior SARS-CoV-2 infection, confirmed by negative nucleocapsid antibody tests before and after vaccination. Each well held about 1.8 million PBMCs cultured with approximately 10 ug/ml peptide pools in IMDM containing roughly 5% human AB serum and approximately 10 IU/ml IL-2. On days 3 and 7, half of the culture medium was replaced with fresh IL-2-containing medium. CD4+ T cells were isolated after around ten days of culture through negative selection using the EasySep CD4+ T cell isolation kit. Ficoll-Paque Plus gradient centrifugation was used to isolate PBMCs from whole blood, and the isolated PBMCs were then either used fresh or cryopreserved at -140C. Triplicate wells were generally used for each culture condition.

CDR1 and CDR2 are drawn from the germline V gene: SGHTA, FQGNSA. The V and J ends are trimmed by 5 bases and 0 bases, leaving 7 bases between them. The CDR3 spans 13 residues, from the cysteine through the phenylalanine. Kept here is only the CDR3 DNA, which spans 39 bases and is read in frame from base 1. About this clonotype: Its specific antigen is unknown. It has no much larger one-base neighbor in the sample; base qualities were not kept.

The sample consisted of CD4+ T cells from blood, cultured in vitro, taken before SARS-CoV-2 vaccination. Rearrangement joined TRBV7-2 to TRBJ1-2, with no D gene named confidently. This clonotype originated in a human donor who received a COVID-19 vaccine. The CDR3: CASSKYTNYGYTF. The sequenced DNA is TGTGCCAGCAGCAAGTATACTAACTATGGCTACACCTTC. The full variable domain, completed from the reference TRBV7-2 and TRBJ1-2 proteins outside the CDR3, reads GAGVSQSPSNKVTEKGKDVELRCDPISGHTALYWYRQSLGQGLEFLIYFQGNSAPDKSGLPSDRFSAERTGGSVSTLTIQRTQQEDSAVYLCASSKYTNYGYTFGSGTRLTVV.